These T cell receptor beta chains were read from a single sample in a study of cytotoxic CD8 clonotypes in ibrutinib-treated CLL. Sequencing was performed with immunoSEQ multiplex PCR; in TCRdb, only in-frame clones are kept and a portion is missing. The table records 150,000 to 200,000 clones, roughly 90% of them present only once. This specimen consisted of PBMCs, obtained at disease progression, from a patient treated with ibrutinib. The source is a human donor with chronic lymphocytic leukemia. The CDR3 runs from the conserved cysteine through the conserved F or W. A D gene is named only where the DNA matches it firmly. Clone size is stated in some rows and not others, as once, few, many or a class when expanded.

V	J	size	D	CDR3	DNA
TRBV6-5	TRBJ2-2	.	TRBD2	CATFLAGGVGELFF	TGTGCCACCTTCCTAGCGGGAGGGGTCGGGGAGCTGTTTTTT
TRBV19	TRBJ1-3	.	.	CASSSSLLSGNTIYF	TGTGCCAGTAGTTCGAGCCTTCTCTCTGGAAACACCATATATTTT
TRBV11-3	TRBJ2-7	.	.	CASSRASGEGAYEQYF	TGTGCCAGCAGCCGGGCCTCCGGCGAGGGAGCCTACGAGCAGTACTTC
TRBV27	TRBJ2-5	.	.	CASSLTHIQGTMETQYF	TGTGCCAGCAGCTTAACTCACATACAGGGTACGATGGAGACCCAGTACTTC
TRBV5-4	TRBJ2-1	.	TRBD2	CASRIGKGLAVLYNEQFF	TGTGCCAGCAGGATTGGAAAGGGACTAGCGGTTTTATACAATGAGCAGTTCTTC
TRBV7-3	TRBJ2-2	.	TRBD2	CASSLTSGRAANTGELFF	TGTGCCAGCAGCCTCACTAGCGGGAGGGCCGCAAACACCGGGGAGCTGTTTTTT
TRBV30	TRBJ1-2	.	.	CAWTFPGTYWSAGYTF	TGTGCCTGGACCTTCCCGGGGACTTATTGGTCTGCTGGCTACACCTTC
TRBV7-9	TRBJ2-7	.	.	CASSSHNHSYEQYF	TGTGCCAGCAGCTCCCACAATCACTCCTACGAGCAGTACTTC
TRBV27	TRBJ2-1	.	TRBD2	CASRGRTSGVHNEQFF	TGTGCCAGCAGAGGACGGACTAGCGGGGTCCACAATGAGCAGTTCTTC
TRBV7-2	TRBJ1-1	.	.	CASSSGPNTEAFF	TGTGCCAGCAGCTCTGGACCGAACACTGAAGCTTTCTTT
TRBV11-2	TRBJ2-2	.	TRBD2	CASRQWAGATGELFF	TGTGCCAGCAGGCAATGGGCGGGAGCCACCGGGGAGCTGTTTTTT
TRBV28	TRBJ2-5	.	TRBD1	CASSLDRVIETQYF	TGTGCCAGCAGTTTGGACAGGGTGATTGAGACCCAGTACTTC
TRBV11-2	TRBJ1-1	.	.	CASSLSGSEAFF	TGTGCCAGCAGCTTATCCGGATCTGAAGCTTTCTTT
TRBV11-3	TRBJ2-1	.	TRBD1	CASSVWGQGLNEQFF	TGTGCCAGCAGCGTTTGGGGACAGGGCCTCAATGAGCAGTTCTTC
TRBV7-3	TRBJ2-3	.	.	CASSLMVGWSDTQYF	TGTGCCAGCAGCTTAATGGTGGGGTGGTCAGATACGCAGTATTTT
TRBV30	TRBJ2-1	.	.	CAWAPREPGEQFF	TGTGCCTGGGCGCCTCGGGAGCCGGGTGAGCAGTTCTTC
TRBV19	TRBJ1-1	few	.	CASSKARGEVRGAEAFF	TGTGCCAGTAGTAAGGCGCGAGGGGAGGTAAGGGGGGCTGAAGCTTTCTTT
TRBV5-5	TRBJ2-7	few	.	CASSLDLQANPYEQYF	TGTGCCAGCAGCTTGGATTTGCAGGCTAACCCCTACGAGCAGTACTTC
TRBV6-4	TRBJ2-7	.	TRBD2	CASSVKTSEDYEQYF	TGTGCCAGCAGTGTCAAGACTAGCGAGGACTACGAGCAGTACTTC
TRBV28	TRBJ1-2	.	TRBD1	CASSTWTGGVYGYTF	TGTGCCAGCAGTACGTGGACAGGGGGGGTGTATGGCTACACCTTC
TRBV27	TRBJ2-7	.	TRBD1	CASRGQGGNSVYEQYF	TGTGCCAGCAGGGGACAGGGGGGGAACTCGGTCTACGAGCAGTACTTC
TRBV7-9	TRBJ2-1	.	.	CASSPPHYPVNEQFF	TGTGCCAGCAGCCCACCCCACTATCCCGTTAATGAGCAGTTCTTC
TRBV5-1	TRBJ2-5	.	.	CASSLSAGGQETQYF	TGCGCCAGCAGCTTGTCGGCAGGAGGGCAAGAGACCCAGTACTTC
TRBV5-1	TRBJ2-3	.	TRBD2	CASSYSTSGRTDTQYF	TGCGCCAGCAGCTATTCGACTAGCGGGAGGACAGATACGCAGTATTTT
TRBV6-5	TRBJ2-7	.	.	CASSYLGLQKDYEQYF	TGTGCCAGCAGTTATTTGGGACTCCAAAAGGACTACGAGCAGTACTTC
TRBV30	TRBJ1-2	.	TRBD1	CAWSVFAGGWAGYTF	TGTGCCTGGAGTGTATTCGCAGGGGGATGGGCTGGCTACACCTTC
TRBV2	TRBJ2-2	.	.	CASSKNTGELFF	TGTGCCAGCAGTAAGAACACCGGGGAGCTGTTTTTT
TRBV27	TRBJ2-3	few	.	CASKVVSSTDTQYF	TGTGCCAGCAAAGTAGTGTCTAGCACAGATACGCAGTATTTT
TRBV7-3	TRBJ2-3	.	TRBD1	CASSSGQGTDTQYF	TGTGCCAGCAGCTCCGGACAGGGGACAGATACGCAGTATTTT
TRBV5-5	TRBJ1-1	.	TRBD1	CASSLQTGMNTEAFF	TGTGCCAGCAGCTTGCAGACAGGGATGAACACTGAAGCTTTCTTT
TRBV7-7	TRBJ2-1	.	TRBD2	CASSQPNSGSEQFF	TGTGCTAGCAGCCAACCTAATAGCGGGAGTGAGCAGTTCTTC